A single sample is the source of the 7 T cell receptor beta chains below, sequenced in a study of beta chain features in type 1 diabetes. Since all of the isolated RNA was reverse transcribed, expressed TCRB transcripts were what got sequenced. Sequencing used immunoSEQ multiplex PCR; TCRdb keeps in-frame clones, though not all of them. Of under 850,000 clones listed, 13% are singletons. The study's findings and limits: TCRB CDR3s were moderately but significantly shorter in Type 1 diabetes patients in all four CD4+ subsets.

For these TCRs, the target antigens are not known. Sequencing was performed on naive CD4+ T cells from blood. The receptors were sampled from a man younger than 30 with type 1 diabetes.

The chain uses TRBV7-2 and TRBJ2-3, with 13 bases identical to TRBD2. V gave up 2 bases and J gave up 6 bases; unmatched junction bases: 8. CDR1 and CDR2 from the germline V gene are SGHTA and FQGNSA. CDR3 length: 17 amino acids. The CDR3 region is CASSLTPTSGGKDTQYF. The DNA for the CDR3 is TGTGCCAGCAGCTTAACCCCGACTAGCGGGGGGAAGGATACGCAGTATTTT. The full variable domain, completed using reference TRBV7-2 and TRBJ2-3, is GAGVSQSPSNKVTEKGKDVELRCDPISGHTALYWYRQSLGQGLEFLIYFQGNSAPDKSGLPSDRFSAERTGGSVSTLTIQRTQQEDSAVYLCASSLTPTSGGKDTQYFGPGTRLTVL.

This clone was found once. The chain has TRBV6-5 and TRBJ1-4; tentative D call: TRBD1 (5 bases). The germline CDR1 and CDR2 sequences are MNHEY and SVGAGI. The V end was cut by 6 bases, the J end by 10 bases, with 21 bases between. The CDR3 is 15 amino acids. CDR3 protein: CASRPPGRESGKLFF. The CDR3 DNA reads as TGTGCCAGCAGGCCGCCGGGACGGGAGAGTGGAAAACTGTTTTTT.

The chain has TRBV18 and TRBJ2-7, with D unresolved. This CDR3 region has 12 residues. CDR1 is KGHSH and CDR2 is LQKENI in the germline V gene. The V end lost 3 bases, the J end lost 4 bases, and 7 bases lay between the germline ends. The CDR3 DNA is TGTGCCAGCTCACCGAGTAAATACGAGCAGTACTTC. Residues: CASSPSKYEQYF.

V and J are TRBV20-1 and TRBJ2-1, with unresolved D. Per germline, CDR1 DFQATT and CDR2 SNEGSKA (reference sequence). V was pared by 3 bases and J by 9 bases, with 9 bases between. The CDR3 covers 11 residues. The CDR3 DNA reads as TGCAGTGCTAGGTGGGGTGGTGAGCAGTTCTTC. Amino acid sequence: CSARWGGEQFF.

The chain joins TRBV4-1 to TRBJ2-2; possibly TRBD2 for D (5 bases). CDR1 is MGHRA and CDR2 is YSYEKL in the germline V gene. The length of the CDR3 is 16 residues. Trimming took 4 bases from V and 7 from J, leaving 19 bases between them. Here the CDR3 reads CASSLRTVGGGGELFF. In nucleotides, the CDR3 is TGCGCCAGCAGCCTGAGGACCGTAGGAGGAGGCGGGGAGCTGTTTTTT.

This sequence joins TRBV5-8 and TRBJ2-3; 12 bases fit TRBD1. J lost 5 bases, V lost 4 bases, and 8 bases had no gene match. The CDR3 has 16 residues. The germline V gene encodes CDR1 SGHTS and CDR2 YDEGEE. CDR3 nucleotides: TGTGCCAGCAGCCCCCGGGGACAGGGGGCCCTAGATACGCAGTATTTT. It translates to CASSPRGQGALDTQYF. The full variable domain, completed using reference TRBV5-8 and TRBJ2-3, is EAGVTQSPTHLIKTRGQQATLRCSPISGHTSVYWYQQALGLGLQFLLWYDEGEERNRGNFPPRFSGRQFPNYSSELNVNALELEDSALYLCASSPRGQGALDTQYFGPGTRLTVL.

There are a few counts of this clone. The rearrangement uses TRBV6-5 and TRBJ1-1; 8 nucleotides agree with TRBD1. The CDR3 extends over 12 amino acids. In germline, CDR1 is MNHEY, CDR2 SVGAGI. V lost 5 bases to trimming and J lost 8 bases; unmatched junction nucleotides: 4. Written as DNA, the CDR3 is TGTGCCAGCAGTAGGGACAGGCGGGAAGCTTTCTTT. Translation: CASSRDRREAFF.